This TCR beta chain comes out of a study of T cell responses to AZD1222 COVID-19 vaccine. Study-level results: Researchers report vaccine-associated CD4 TCRs spanning spike, with dominance at 160-218 and 743-854.

Clones were read by immunoSEQ multiplex PCR, and TCRdb kept only the in-frame ones, dropping some. The repertoire consists of 100,000 to 150,000 clones, with about 86% occurring once and the leading ten covering roughly an eighth. This clone is a singleton in its sample. Its matching antigen is unknown. Specimen: peripheral blood, collected on day 0 of AZD1222 vaccination. The TCR comes from an adult in good health.

In DNA form, the CDR3 reads TGTGCCAGCAGCTTCGGAGGGGGCAACACTGAAGCTTTCTTT. Translated, it gives CASSFGGGNTEAFF. V usage is TRBV5-4 and J usage is TRBJ1-1; 7 nucleotides agree with TRBD1. The CDR3 consists of 14 residues. V dropped 2 bases and J dropped 2; count of bases not matched to a gene: 3. Germline-derived CDR1 and CDR2 are SGHNT and YYREEE (reference sequence).